Listed here are 19 T cell receptor beta chains from one sample, sequenced in a study of T-cell memory formation after mild COVID-19. TCRdb processed the 5' RACE reads anew with MiXCR; each CDR3 protein has one entry. The sample shows a few hundred thousand distinct CDR3 sequences, around 15% of them seen only once. The sequencing input was PBMCs or a T cell subset sorted from them (not recorded which). The receptors shown here come from a man aged 18 to 29 who had mild COVID-19 (a few samples of this study predate the infection). Cell type and time point are not known.

The rearrangement links TRBV5-1 to TRBJ2-4, with a tentative D call TRBD2 (5 bases). Per the germline V gene, CDR1 is SGHRS and CDR2 is YFSETQ. This CDR3 is built from 17 residues. V was clipped by 0 bases and J by 7 bases, with 20 bases between them. The CDR3 region is CASSLVPRHLPGNIQYF. CDR3 sequence (DNA): TGCGCCAGCAGCTTGGTGCCCCGACATCTCCCGGGGAACATTCAGTACTTC. The full variable domain, in which reference TRBV5-1 and TRBJ2-4 provide the parts outside the CDR3, is KAGVTQTPRYLIKTRGQQVTLSCSPISGHRSVSWYQQTPGQGLQFLFEYFSETQRNKGNFPGRFSGRQFSNSRSEMNVSTLELGDSALYLCASSLVPRHLPGNIQYFGAGTRLSVL.

V gene TRBV12-2 combines with J gene TRBJ2-7; the listed D gene, TRBD1, was not tested against the DNA. TRBV12-2 is flagged as a pseudogene. This CDR3 comprises 15 residues. The DNA of the CDR3 is TGTGCAAGTCGTCCCGGGACGACTGACTCCTACGAGCAGTACGTC. Protein sequence: CASRPGTTDSYEQYV.

This clonotype was recorded a few times. The genes are TRBV28 and TRBJ2-3, with a weak D call TRBD1 (5 bases). The CDR3 extends over 12 amino acids. CDR1 MDHEN and CDR2 SYDVKM come from the germline V gene. V lost 7 bases and J lost 5, with 10 bases in between. The CDR3 loop is CASKGLRDTQYF. CDR3 in DNA: TGTGCCAGCAAGGGGTTGCGAGATACGCAGTATTTT.

The V call is TRBV7-9, the J call TRBJ2-7, with D possibly matching TRBD2 (5 bases). The ends were cut back, 1 base at V and 6 bases at J, with 10 bases in the middle. CDR3 size: 13 residues. Germline V gives CDR1 SEHNR, CDR2 FQNEAQ (reference sequence). CDR3 in amino acids: CASSLGERVEQYF. CDR3 coding DNA: TGTGCCAGCAGCTTAGGGGAGCGTGTCGAGCAGTACTTC. Full variable domain (rest looked up from reference TRBV7-9 and TRBJ2-7): DTGVSQNPRHKITKRGQNVTFRCDPISEHNRLYWYRQTLGQGPEFLTYFQNEAQLEKSRLLSDRFSAERPKGSFSTLEIQRTEQGDSAMYLCASSLGERVEQYFGPGTRLTVT.

This clonotype was observed a few times. In DNA form, the CDR3 reads TGCAGTGCGACCGACAACTATGGCTACACCTTC. Amino acids: CSATDNYGYTF. The rearrangement links TRBV20-1 to TRBJ1-2; D remains ambiguous. Germline loops: CDR1 DFQATT, CDR2 SNEGSKA (reference sequence). The germline V and J ends were trimmed by 6 bases and 2 bases, with 7 bases remaining between them. There are 11 residues in the CDR3.

The chain employs TRBV20-1 and TRBJ2-1; TRBD1 matches at 7 bases. CDR1 and CDR2 (germline): DFQATT, SNEGSKA (reference sequence). The CDR3 has 14 amino acids. J gave up 7 bases and V 5 bases, and 11 bases lay outside the gene matches. The CDR3 loop reads CSAGAMDRSNEQFF. The DNA for the CDR3 is TGCAGTGCTGGAGCCATGGACAGGTCGAATGAGCAGTTCTTC.

In its sample, this clonotype was seen many times. This chain links TRBV10-2 with TRBJ2-7; D remains unclear. CDR3 length equals 11 residues. V was cut by 3 bases and J by 6 bases, with 6 bases left in between. Germline V gene data show CDR1 as WSHSY and CDR2 as SAAADI. CDR3 loop: CASSEGSEQYV. The CDR3 DNA follows: TGCGCCAGCAGTGAAGGTAGCGAGCAGTACGTC.

V is TRBV10-3 and J is TRBJ1-3, with no clear D. Trimming cost V 0 bases and J 0 bases, with 3 bases left between them. Germline V gene data show CDR1 as ENHRY and CDR2 as SYGVKD. The CDR3 consists of 14 residues. The CDR3 sequence is CAISESRSGNTIYF. For the CDR3, the DNA is TGTGCCATCAGTGAGTCCCGCTCTGGAAACACCATATATTTT.

Of note for this clonotype: It is unclear where the CDR3 begins or ends on the DNA, so no DNA is shown, and the CDR3 is as TCRdb lists it. This chain connects TRBV21-1 to TRBJ1-5; no DNA check was done on the table's D call, TRBD1. TRBV21-1 is shown as a pseudogene. The CDR3 comprises 18 residues, both ends counted. This CDR3 reads CASSKVGQGSRWDQPQHF.

The chain combines TRBV7-2 with TRBJ2-1, with 11 bases aligning to TRBD2. This CDR3 comprises 15 residues. From germline, CDR1 is SGHTA and CDR2 FQGNSA. Losses at the gene ends were 5 bases for V and 13 bases for J; bases not matched to a gene: 13. CDR3 region: CASSPGRASGGNQFF. CDR3 coding DNA: TGTGCCAGCAGCCCCGGGCGGGCTAGCGGGGGGAACCAGTTCTTC.

The V call is TRBV12-3 or TRBV12-4, the J call TRBJ1-2; 7 bases map to TRBD1. The CDR3 is 14 amino acids. With V trimmed by 2 bases and J by 7 bases, 7 bases remained unmatched. The CDR3 DNA is TGTGCCAGCAGTTTAAAAGGGGGCGCGGGTGGCTACACCTTC. Protein product: CASSLKGGAGGYTF.

This clonotype turned up a few times. The chain recombines TRBV3-1 with TRBJ2-3, with TRBD2 matching over 7 bases. The trim removed 4 bases at V and 4 bases at J, leaving 5 bases unmatched. This CDR3 has 14 amino acids. Germline assignment: CDR1 LGHDT and CDR2 YNNKEL (reference sequence). The CDR3 loop reads CASSPSGGPDTQYF. The CDR3, as DNA: TGTGCCAGCAGCCCCTCGGGAGGACCAGATACGCAGTATTTT.

This clonotype was seen more than once but under ten times. This rearrangement joins TRBV7-2 to TRBJ2-2; D not certain. The germline CDR1 and CDR2 sequences are SGHTA and FQGNSA. CDR3 length: 15 amino acids. Trimming took 6 bases from V and 1 from J, leaving 12 bases between them. The CDR3 loop reads CASRHSDRNTGELFF. Written as DNA, the CDR3 is TGTGCCAGCAGGCACTCCGATAGGAACACCGGGGAGCTGTTTTTT.

The V call is TRBV14, the J call TRBJ2-1; perhaps TRBD2 as D (8 bases). The germline V gene encodes CDR1 SGHDN and CDR2 FVKESK. This CDR3 comprises 14 residues. V was shortened by 0 bases and J by 9 bases, with 12 bases between the two germline ends. The CDR3 sequence is CASSQDRGTSEQFF. The CDR3 DNA sequence: TGTGCCAGCAGCCAAGACAGGGGGACTAGTGAGCAGTTCTTC.

The rearrangement uses TRBV2 and TRBJ2-1; no clear D. The CDR3 runs 10 residues. V dropped 8 bases and J dropped 6 bases, with 5 bases sitting between them. Germline CDR1 SNHLY, CDR2 FYNNEI. The CDR3 nucleotides are TGTGCCAGCTGGGGCAATGAGCAGTTCTTC. It translates to CASWGNEQFF.

This rearrangement joins TRBV18 to TRBJ2-7, with 11 bases that match TRBD1. In germline, CDR1 is KGHSH, CDR2 LQKENI. V lost 3 bases to trimming and J lost 1 base; unmatched junction nucleotides: 2. The CDR3 is 15 residues long. Written as DNA, the CDR3 is TGTGCCAGCTCACCGGGACAGGGGGGGTCCTACGAGCAGTACGTC. Translating gives CASSPGQGGSYEQYV.

The rearrangement uses TRBV6-2 or TRBV6-3 and TRBJ2-5, with 7 nucleotides matching TRBD2. After removal of 4 bases from V and 7 bases from J, the junction contained 6 bases not matched to a gene. The CDR3 runs 13 residues. Per the germline V gene, CDR1 is MNHEY and CDR2 is SVGEGT. CDR3 in amino acids: CASSSSGVGTQYF. CDR3 DNA sequence: TGTGCCAGCAGTTCTAGCGGAGTGGGGACCCAGTACTTC.

This CDR3 reads CASSIGDRLYTEAFF. In nucleotides, the CDR3 is TGTGCCAGTAGTATAGGGGACAGACTATACACTGAAGCTTTCTTT. The V call is TRBV19, the J call TRBJ1-1, with TRBD1 identical over 7 bases. The V and J ends lost 1 base and 3 bases, in that order; junction bases with no gene match: 5. The CDR3 has 15 amino acids. CDR1 is LNHDA and CDR2 is SQIVND in the germline V gene (reference sequence). Full variable domain (missing parts from reference TRBV19 and TRBJ1-1): DGGITQSPKYLFRKEGQNVTLSCEQNLNHDAMYWYRQDPGQGLRLIYYSQIVNDFQKGDIAEGYSVSREKKESFPLTVTSAQKNPTAFYLCASSIGDRLYTEAFFGQGTRLTVV.

This clonotype was seen a handful of times. The chain's CDR3 is CASKFGGGNIQYF. The CDR3 bases are TGTGCCAGCAAATTCGGTGGGGGAAACATTCAGTACTTC. The genes are TRBV6-1 and TRBJ2-4; D assignment may be TRBD1 or TRBD2 (5 bases each). Germline CDR1 is MNHNS and CDR2 is SASEGT. Trimming left V 7 bases short and J 6 bases short, with 13 bases between. CDR3 length: 13 amino acids.